Listed here are 13 T cell receptor beta chains from one sample, sequenced in a study of T-cell reconstitution after alpha-beta-depleted transplantation in children. Library preparation (for TCRbeta) was performed with unique molecular identifiers. TCRdb re-analysed the PCR reads in MiXCR, keeping a single row per CDR3 protein. The sample records a few hundred thousand distinct CDR3 sequences, 9% to 10% being singletons. The source was PBMCs from the stem cell graft donor, collected from the stem cell graft. The receptor set was obtained from a human donor who donated a stem cell graft to a child with SCID.

This clonotype showed up just a few times. V is TRBV7-2 and J is TRBJ2-3; tentatively, D is TRBD2 (7 bases). V dropped 5 bases and J dropped 6 bases, with 15 bases sitting between them. Looked up from germline, CDR1 is SGHTA and CDR2 is FQGNSA. The CDR3 loop spans 14 amino acids. CDR3 coding DNA: TGTGCCAGCAGCCCCGGGGGGCCGGTCGATACGCAGTATTTT. Its translation is CASSPGGPVDTQYF.

This clonotype was recorded many times. V is TRBV20-1 and J is TRBJ2-3; 8 nucleotides line up with TRBD1. With 6 bases clipped from V and 7 bases from J, the junction kept 12 bases outside the gene matches. CDR1 is DFQATT and CDR2 is SNEGSKA in the germline V gene (reference sequence). The CDR3 runs to 14 residues. The CDR3 DNA reads TGCAGTGCGAGCCTGGCAGGGGGCCTCTATACGCAGTATTTT. Amino acids: CSASLAGGLYTQYF.

This clonotype was seen repeatedly, ten times or more. The chain is built from TRBV9 and TRBJ2-7; D gene unclear. Trimming removed 2 bases at V and 6 bases at J, with 18 bases between. CDR1 and CDR2 from the germline V gene are SGDLS and YYNGEE. The CDR3 covers 15 residues. The chain's CDR3 is CASSVSPWQVGEQYF. The CDR3, as DNA: TGTGCCAGCAGCGTCTCCCCCTGGCAGGTTGGCGAGCAGTACTTC.

Comment on this clonotype: A much larger clone lies a single base off, so this may be a read error. The V and J genes are TRBV11-2 and TRBJ2-2; D possibly corresponds to TRBD1 (5 bases). Trimming took 1 base from V and 6 from J, leaving 12 bases between them. Germline V gene sequence: CDR1 SGHAT, CDR2 FQNNGV. The CDR3 is made up of 15 amino acids. The CDR3 DNA sequence: TGTGCCAGCAGCTTAGTAGGGGTCGGCGCCGGGGAGCTGTTTTTT. This encodes CASSLVGVGAGELFF. Together with reference TRBV11-2 and TRBJ2-2, the CDR3 gives the full variable domain: EAGVAQSPRYKIIEKRQSVAFWCNPISGHATLYWYQQILGQGPKLLIQFQNNGVVDDSQLPKDRFSAERLKGVDSTLKIQPAKLEDSAVYLCASSLVGVGAGELFFGEGSRLTVL.

This clonotype came up many times. The chain employs TRBV5-1 and TRBJ1-5; D is undetermined. This CDR3 has 14 amino acids. Trimming removed 0 bases from V and 6 bases from J, with 10 bases in between. Germline V gene sequence: CDR1 SGHRS, CDR2 YFSETQ. The CDR3 reads CASSLGSSGQPQHF. As DNA, the CDR3 is TGCGCCAGCAGCTTGGGCTCTAGTGGTCAGCCCCAGCATTTT. The full variable domain, completed using reference TRBV5-1 and TRBJ1-5, is KAGVTQTPRYLIKTRGQQVTLSCSPISGHRSVSWYQQTPGQGLQFLFEYFSETQRNKGNFPGRFSGRQFSNSRSEMNVSTLELGDSALYLCASSLGSSGQPQHFGDGTRLSIL.

In its sample, this clonotype was seen many times. The chain links TRBV7-2 to TRBJ1-3, with no clear D. Trimming cost V 5 bases and J 0 bases, with 8 bases left between them. Germline V gene sequence: CDR1 SGHTA, CDR2 FQGNSA. CDR3 length: 14 amino acids. CDR3 region: CASSHVGSGNTIYF. CDR3 sequence (DNA): TGTGCCAGCAGCCACGTTGGCTCTGGAAACACCATATATTTT.

This clonotype was detected ten times or more. The V gene is TRBV5-1, the J gene TRBJ2-7, with TRBD1 identical over 8 bases. V lost 0 bases and J lost 7; bases outside the gene matches: 6. The CDR3 consists of 14 residues. Germline lookup yields CDR1 SGHRS and CDR2 YFSETQ. The CDR3 loop reads CASSLGQGWSEQYF. CDR3 nucleotide sequence: TGCGCCAGCAGCTTGGGACAGGGGTGGTCGGAGCAGTACTTC.

In its sample, this clonotype was seen many times. The rearrangement joins TRBV12-5 to TRBJ1-5; TRBD1 matches at 7 bases. The CDR3 contains 14 residues. In germline, CDR1 is LGHNT, CDR2 FRNRAP. Trimming took 6 bases from V and 7 from J; bases not matched to a gene: 9. CDR3 DNA: TGTGCTAGTGGCCGACCGGGGACAGAACAGCCCCAGCATTTT. Translated: CASGRPGTEQPQHF.

This clonotype was picked up a small number of times. The rearrangement joins TRBV11-2 to TRBJ2-1; TRBD2 matches at 9 bases. The CDR3 has 18 amino acids. Unmatched junction bases numbered 11, after V lost 5 bases and J lost 0 bases. Germline V gives CDR1 SGHAT, CDR2 FQNNGV. The CDR3 DNA is TGTGCCAGCAGCGTAAGTTTGGCTAGCGGGGACTCCTACAATGAGCAGTTCTTC. Translated: CASSVSLASGDSYNEQFF.

This clonotype was counted many times. As DNA, the CDR3 is TGCGCCAGCAGCTTGGATATACCGCCGCCCCAGCATTTT. Its protein is CASSLDIPPPQHF. The chain has TRBV5-1 and TRBJ1-5; D not certain. The CDR3 length is 13 residues. Trimming cost V 0 bases and J 9 bases, with 10 bases left between them. Germline lookup yields CDR1 SGHRS and CDR2 YFSETQ.

This clonotype was recorded many times. This sequence joins TRBV12-3 or TRBV12-4 and TRBJ1-1, with D hard to call. Trimming removed 0 bases from V and 0 bases from J, with 5 bases in between. The CDR3 sequence is 14 residues long. CDR3 nucleotide sequence: TGTGCCAGCAGTTTAGCGGCGGTGAACACTGAAGCTTTCTTT. Encoded protein: CASSLAAVNTEAFF.

This clonotype was counted at least ten times. The gene calls are TRBV20-1 and TRBJ2-3; no firm D call. Germline loops: CDR1 DFQATT, CDR2 SNEGSKA (reference sequence). This CDR3 has 11 residues. Trimming shortened V by 6 bases and J by 0 bases, and 4 bases separated the two germline ends. In DNA, the CDR3 is TGCAGTGCAGACAGCACAGATACGCAGTATTTT. The encoded protein is CSADSTDTQYF.

This clonotype was observed many times. The chain carries TRBV4-2 and TRBJ1-1; D might be TRBD1 (5 bases). V was pared by 4 bases and J by 4 bases, with 16 bases between. CDR1 LGHNA and CDR2 YNFKEQ come from the germline V gene. CDR3 length equals 15 residues. In DNA, the CDR3 is TGTGCCAGCAGCCGGGAGGGGAGGACATTCACTGAAGCTTTCTTT. Translation gives CASSREGRTFTEAFF.